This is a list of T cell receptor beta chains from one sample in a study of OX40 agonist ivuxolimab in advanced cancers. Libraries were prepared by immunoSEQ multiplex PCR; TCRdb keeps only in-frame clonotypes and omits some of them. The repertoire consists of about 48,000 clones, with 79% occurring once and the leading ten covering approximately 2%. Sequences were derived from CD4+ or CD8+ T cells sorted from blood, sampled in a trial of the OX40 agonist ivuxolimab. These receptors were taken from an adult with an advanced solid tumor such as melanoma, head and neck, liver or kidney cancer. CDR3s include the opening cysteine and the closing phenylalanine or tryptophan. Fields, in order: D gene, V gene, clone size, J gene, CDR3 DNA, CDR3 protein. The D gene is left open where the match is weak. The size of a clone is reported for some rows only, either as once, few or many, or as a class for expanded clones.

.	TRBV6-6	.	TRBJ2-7	TGTGCCAGCAGTAGGGGCCCCCCGAGCGAGCAGTACTTC	CASSRGPPSEQYF
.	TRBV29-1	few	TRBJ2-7	TGCAGCGTTTCGTCCATCTCCTACGAGCAGTACTTC	CSVSSISYEQYF
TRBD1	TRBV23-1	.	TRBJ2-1	TGCGCCAGCAGTCAATCGGGACAGGGCAACAATGAGCAGTTCTTC	CASSQSGQGNNEQFF
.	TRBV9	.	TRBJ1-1	TGTGCCATCAGCGTAGTCGGCGGAGAAGCTTTCTTT	CAISVVGGEAFF
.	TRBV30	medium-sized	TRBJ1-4	TGTGCCTGGAACGGGCGTAATAAGGATGAAAAACTGTTTTTT	CAWNGRNKDEKLFF
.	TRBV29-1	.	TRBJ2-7	TGCAGCGTTGCCACACCCTGGGGGTCTCCCGACGAGCAGTACTTC	CSVATPWGSPDEQYF
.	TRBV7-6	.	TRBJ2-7	TGTGCCAGCAGCCCGATCGGCCTATCGTTCTACGAGCAGTACTTC	CASSPIGLSFYEQYF
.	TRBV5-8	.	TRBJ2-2	TGTGCCAGCAGATCCCCCAGAGGGGCCGGGGAGCTGTTTTTT	CASRSPRGAGELFF
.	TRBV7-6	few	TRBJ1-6	TGTGCCAGCAGCTTAGAGGTGACTGACAATTCACCCCTCCACTTT	CASSLEVTDNSPLHF
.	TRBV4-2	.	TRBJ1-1	TGTGCCAGCAGCCAAGCGGCAATGAACACTGAAGCTTTCTTT	CASSQAAMNTEAFF
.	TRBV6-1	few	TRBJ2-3	TGTGCCAGCAGTGTCTCGGCAGACAGCACAGATACGCAGTATTTT	CASSVSADSTDTQYF
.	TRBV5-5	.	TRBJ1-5	TGTGCCAGCAGCTTTGGCAGGGATCAGCCCCAGCATTTT	CASSFGRDQPQHF
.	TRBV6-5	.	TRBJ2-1	TGTGCCAGCAGCCGAGTCTCACTCAATGAGCAGTTCTTC	CASSRVSLNEQFF
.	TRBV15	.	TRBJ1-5	TGTGCCACCAGCAGAGTGGGGGGGGGCAGAATTAGCAATCAGCCCCAGCATTTT	CATSRVGGGRISNQPQHF
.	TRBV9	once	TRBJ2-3	TGTGCCAGCAGCGTAGCTGCTAGCGCCTATAGCACAGATACGCAGTATTTT	CASSVAASAYSTDTQYF
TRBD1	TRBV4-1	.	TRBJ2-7	TGCGCCAGCAGCCAAGGCCGGGGGACAGGGGGCTTCGACGAGCAGTACTTC	CASSQGRGTGGFDEQYF
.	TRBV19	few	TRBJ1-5	TGTGCCAGTAGTTTGTCATGGGGGGATAGCAATCAGCCCCAGCATTTT	CASSLSWGDSNQPQHF